The count of the clone carrying this TCR beta chain is one. Here immunoSEQ multiplex PCR was the method, and the copy in TCRdb shows in-frame clones only, minus some. Here the sample spans about 120,000 clones, roughly 93% being singletons. The data originate from a study of siplizumab effects on memory and regulatory T cells. The CDR3 consists of 14 residues. From germline, CDR1 is SGHTA and CDR2 FQGNSA. The chain uses TRBV7-2 and TRBJ2-5; 10 nucleotides align to TRBD2. The J call may be faulty, since TRBJ2-7 better matches the DNA end. This receptor was taken from a human donor in good health. The source material was non-Treg CD4+ T cells sorted from blood. The CDR3 DNA reads as TGTGCCAGCAGCTCTCTAGCGGGGGTATACGAGCAGTACTTC. Translated, it gives CASSSLAGVYEQYF.